This TCR beta chain appears in the sequencing data of a study of shared clonotypes between healthy human individuals. V was clipped by 2 bases and J by 1 base, with 8 bases between them. The CDR3 has 14 residues. Germline CDR1 is MDHEN and CDR2 is SYDVKM. The naive CD8 subset, CD45RO-negative cells positively selected for CCR7, excluded terminally differentiated effector memory CD45RA+ cells. In regard to this clone: What it recognizes is unknown.

At a deep level, the assay was run. Here immunoSEQ multiplex PCR was the method, and the copy in TCRdb shows in-frame clones only, minus some. The table lists approximately 1.9 million clones, just under 95% of them singletons, with more than 1.5% in the top ten. Points from the study as a whole: Among several donors, roughly 5% of naive CD4 clonotypes were found in common.

This chain joins TRBV28 and TRBJ1-1; the D is unclear. The TCR comes from a man younger than 35 in good health. Some clones in this sample may be carry-over from other donors' samples. The sequenced sample was naive CD8+ T cells from PBMCs. The CDR3 DNA reads as TGTGCCAGCAGTTTACCTGCAGGGAACACTGAAGCTTTCTTT. The encoded protein is CASSLPAGNTEAFF.